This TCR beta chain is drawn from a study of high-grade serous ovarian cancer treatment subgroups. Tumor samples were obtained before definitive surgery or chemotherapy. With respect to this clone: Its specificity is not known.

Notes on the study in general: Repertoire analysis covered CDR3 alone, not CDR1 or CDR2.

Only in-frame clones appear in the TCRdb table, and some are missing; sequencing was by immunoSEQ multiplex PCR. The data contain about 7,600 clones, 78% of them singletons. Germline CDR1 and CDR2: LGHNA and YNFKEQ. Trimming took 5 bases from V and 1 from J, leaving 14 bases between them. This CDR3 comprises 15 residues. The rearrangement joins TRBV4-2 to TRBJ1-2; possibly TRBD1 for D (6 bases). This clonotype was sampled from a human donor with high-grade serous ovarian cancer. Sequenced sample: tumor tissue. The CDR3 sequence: CASSFLTGNNYGYTF. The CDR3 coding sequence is TGTGCCAGCAGCTTTCTAACAGGGAATAACTATGGCTACACCTTC.